This T cell receptor beta chain was documented in a study of blood T cell repertoires in COVID-19. Turning to the study itself: Material from acute and convalescent COVID-19 was sourced from the United States, Italy and Spain. In each case, the material was cDNA or gDNA derived from T cells, B-cell-depleted T cells, or PBMCs.

Produced via immunoSEQ multiplex PCR; TCRdb's table is partial and in-frame only. The sample carries approximately 44,000 clones, roughly 88% recorded once. There are 11 residues in the CDR3. CDR1 is DFQATT and CDR2 is SNEGSKA in the germline V gene (reference sequence). This sequence was found in a woman between 40 and 55 years old with acute or convalescent COVID-19. The rearrangement uses TRBV20-1 and TRBJ2-7, with 10 bases lining up with TRBD1. Sequenced input: peripheral blood. CDR3 DNA sequence: TGCAGCGGGACAGGGGTTTACGAGCAGTACTTC. This codes for CSGTGVYEQYF.